These 8 T cell receptor beta chains share one sample of origin, sequenced in a study of T cells in Graves' hyperthyroidism and ophthalmopathy. TCR beta CDR3 sequences were amplified from RNA transcripts. The HTBI primer set drove a first-round RT-PCR of the TCR CDR3. TCRdb fed the multiplex PCR reads into MiXCR, producing one record per CDR3 protein. The table lists 300,000 to 400,000 distinct CDR3 sequences, about 15% of them singletons. Material: blood. The receptors were sampled from a woman under 40 with Graves' hyperthyroidism.

This chain links TRBV12-3 or TRBV12-4 with TRBJ2-2; TRBD2 matches at 8 bases. This CDR3 has 16 residues. Germline trimming cut 1 base from V and 4 bases from J; bases unmatched to any gene: 5. The CDR3: CASSLVGLAVTGELFF. As DNA, the CDR3 is TGTGCCAGCAGTTTAGTAGGACTAGCTGTCACCGGGGAGCTGTTTTTT.

This clonotype was seen ten or more times. The rearrangement links TRBV7-2 to TRBJ2-1; TRBD2 agrees at 11 bases. This CDR3 is built from 16 residues. V lost 1 base, J lost 4 bases, and 3 bases stayed unmatched. Germline V gene lookup returns CDR1 SGHTA and CDR2 FQGNSA. The CDR3 nucleotides are TGTGCCAGCAGCTTAGGACTAGCGGGAACGTACAATGAGCAGTTCTTC. Protein: CASSLGLAGTYNEQFF.

The genes are TRBV20-1 and TRBJ1-1, with no clear D. The germline V gene has CDR1 DFQATT and CDR2 SNEGSKA (reference sequence). The CDR3 spans 15 residues. The ends were cut back, 0 bases at V and 4 bases at J, with 15 bases in the middle. The CDR3 sequence: CSARDDATRGTEAFF. The CDR3 DNA reads TGCAGTGCTAGAGATGACGCGACCCGGGGCACTGAAGCTTTCTTT.

As to this clonotype: This CDR3 fails to terminate in the conserved phenylalanine or tryptophan, so it likely reflects a read error. The genes are TRBV12-3 or TRBV12-4 and TRBJ2-2, with TRBD1 matching 7 bases. Trimming at V came to 6 bases and at J to 7 bases, leaving 5 bases not matched to a gene. The CDR3 totals 13 residues. In nucleotides, the CDR3 is TGTGCCAGCAGACTTACAGGGGTCGGGGAGCTGTTTCTT. It encodes CASRLTGVGELFL.

This clonotype came up many times. V gene TRBV28 combines with J gene TRBJ2-3; TRBD1 aligns across 9 bases. V gave up 6 bases and J gave up 6 bases; unmatched junction bases: 13. The CDR3 runs 16 residues. Germline CDR1 and CDR2: MDHEN and SYDVKM. The CDR3, as DNA: TGTGCCAGCAGCTCCACCGGGACAGGGAAGAGGGATACGCAGTATTTT. Residues: CASSSTGTGKRDTQYF.

This clonotype has at least ten counts. The chain carries TRBV20-1 and TRBJ2-5; 10 bases agree with TRBD2. Losses at the gene ends were 8 bases for V and 2 bases for J; bases not matched to a gene: 14. Germline V lookup: CDR1 DFQATT, CDR2 SNEGSKA (reference sequence). There are 16 residues in the CDR3. CDR3 nucleotides: TGCAGTCCAACCCCTAGCGGGAGAGGGGCTCAAGAGACCCAGTACTTC. It translates to CSPTPSGRGAQETQYF.

This clonotype was recorded a few times. The rearrangement links TRBV6-1 to TRBJ2-5, with D possibly TRBD1 on 6 matching bases. V shed 6 bases and J shed 4 bases, with 15 bases lying between them. Germline V gene data show CDR1 as MNHNS and CDR2 as SASEGT. The CDR3 length is 14 residues. DNA of the CDR3: TGTGCCAGCAGGGGGAGACAGGTTTTAGAGACCCAGTACTTC. This gives the protein CASRGRQVLETQYF.

This clonotype has at least ten counts. The V gene is TRBV2, the J gene TRBJ2-7, with D possibly TRBD2 on 6 matching bases. CDR1 and CDR2 (germline): SNHLY, FYNNEI. The CDR3 sequence is 13 residues long. Trimming took off 4 bases at V and 3 bases at J, with 10 bases between the two ends. The CDR3 sequence: CASSAGLNYEQYF. The CDR3 region has the DNA TGTGCCAGCAGTGCGGGACTCAACTACGAGCAGTACTTC.